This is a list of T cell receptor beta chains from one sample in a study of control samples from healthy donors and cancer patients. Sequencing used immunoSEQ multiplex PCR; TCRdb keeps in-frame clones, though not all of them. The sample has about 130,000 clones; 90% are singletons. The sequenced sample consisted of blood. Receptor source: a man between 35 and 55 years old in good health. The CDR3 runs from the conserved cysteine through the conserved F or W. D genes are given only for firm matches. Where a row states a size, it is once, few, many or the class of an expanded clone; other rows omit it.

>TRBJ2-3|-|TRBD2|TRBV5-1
TGCGCCAGCAGGCCAGCGGGGGACGTCACAGATACGCAGTATTTT
CASRPAGDVTDTQYF
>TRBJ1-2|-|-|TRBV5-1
TGCGCCAGCAAGGGGGGGCCCGATCGCTATGGCTACACCTTC
CASKGGPDRYGYTF
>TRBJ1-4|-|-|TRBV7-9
TGTGCCAGCAGCCTCAACCTCCCAGGTGGGGAGAAACTGTTTTTT
CASSLNLPGGEKLFF
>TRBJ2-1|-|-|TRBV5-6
TGTGCCAGCAGCTTGTGGAGGGGGGCGAATGAGCAGTTCTTC
CASSLWRGANEQFF
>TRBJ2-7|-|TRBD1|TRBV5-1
TGCGCCAGCAGCTCAAGTGGACAGGGGGGAGAGCAGTACTTC
CASSSSGQGGEQYF
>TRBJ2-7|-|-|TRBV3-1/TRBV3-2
TGTGCCAGCAGCCATAGGGGGGGGGACGGGGAGCAGTACTTC
CASSHRGGDGEQYF
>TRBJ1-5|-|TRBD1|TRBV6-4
TGTGCCAGCAGTTGGGACAGGATCCCAGATCAGCCCCAGCATTTT
CASSWDRIPDQPQHF
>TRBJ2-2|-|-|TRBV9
TGTGCCAGCAGCGTAGCTCCGCTAGAGAACACCGGGGAGCTGTTTTTT
CASSVAPLENTGELFF
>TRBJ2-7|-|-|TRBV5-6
TGTGCCAGCAGCTTGGAACGGTACTCCCAGACGGAGCAGTACTTC
CASSLERYSQTEQYF
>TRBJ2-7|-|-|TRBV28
TGTGCCAGCAGGTCTCAGGGTATGGAGCAGTACTTC
CASRSQGMEQYF
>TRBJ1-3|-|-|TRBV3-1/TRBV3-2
TGTGCCAGCAGCCAGAGGGCTGCTCTCTCTGGAAACACCATATATTTT
CASSQRAALSGNTIYF
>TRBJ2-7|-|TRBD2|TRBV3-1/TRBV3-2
TGTGCCAGCAGCCAAGGGGCTAGCGGGGTGGGTGAGCAGTACTTC
CASSQGASGVGEQYF
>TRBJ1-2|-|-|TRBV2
TGTGCCAGCAGTGTCCAGGCAGCATATGGCTACACCTTC
CASSVQAAYGYTF
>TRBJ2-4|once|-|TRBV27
TGTGCCAGCAGTTCCTTGCAGGCTCTAGCCAAAAACATTCAGTACTTC
CASSSLQALAKNIQYF
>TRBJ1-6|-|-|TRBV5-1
TGCGCCAGCAGGCGATCACCGGGTTACAGGACGGAGTCACCCCTCCACTTT
CASRRSPGYRTESPLHF
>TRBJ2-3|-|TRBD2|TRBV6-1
TGTGCCAGCAGTGCCCTTAGCGGGGGGGCGGGAGATACGCAGTATTTT
CASSALSGGAGDTQYF
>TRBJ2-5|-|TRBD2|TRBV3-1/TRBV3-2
TGTGCCAGCAGATCCGGACTAGCGGGGGACCAAGAGACCCAGTACTTC
CASRSGLAGDQETQYF
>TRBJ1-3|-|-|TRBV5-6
TGTGCCAGCGGCTTGAATAGGTTGAGCTCTGGAAACACCATATATTTT
CASGLNRLSSGNTIYF
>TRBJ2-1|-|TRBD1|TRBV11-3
TGTGCCAGCAGCTCGAGGGGACAGGGGTCCTACAATGAGCAGTTCTTC
CASSSRGQGSYNEQFF
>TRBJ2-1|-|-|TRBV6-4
TGTGCCAGCAGTCTTTTTTCAGAGGGGCGGATAAATGAGCAGTTCTTC
CASSLFSEGRINEQFF
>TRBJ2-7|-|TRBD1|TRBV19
TGTGCCAGTAGCGCCACCGGGACAGGATCCTACGAGCAGTACTTC
CASSATGTGSYEQYF
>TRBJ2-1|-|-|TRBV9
TGTGCCAGCAGCGAGCAACTGGCAGGATACAATGAGCAGTTCTTC
CASSEQLAGYNEQFF
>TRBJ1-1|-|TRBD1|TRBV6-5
TGTGCCAGCCACAGGGGGCAGCGGATTACTGAAGCTTTCTTT
CASHRGQRITEAFF
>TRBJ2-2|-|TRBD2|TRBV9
TGTGCCAGCAGCGTAACGGCGGGGGGGCCAGGCGGGGAGCTGTTTTTT
CASSVTAGGPGGELFF
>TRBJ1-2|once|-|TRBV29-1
TGCAGCGTTGAAAGGGGGGGACACCGGACGACTGGCTACACCTTC
CSVERGGHRTTGYTF